This T cell receptor beta chain was captured by sequencing in a study of human T cells and chemical hapten exposure. Study in general: Weekly administration of diphenylcyclopropenone to the scalp of patients continued throughout the roughly 23-week study. The study, taken as a whole, reports: Counts of expanded TCRs (at PT1) showed a positive correlation with patch test score. TCRs whose frequency exceeded 1 in 1000 remained the same following DPC sensitization.

Time point given: patch test 1, 2 weeks after DPC sensitization. Treatment noted: therapeutic diphenylcyclopropenone sensitization with weekly scalp DPC. The CDR3 runs 19 residues. Germline CDR1 and CDR2: KGHSH and LQKENI. With V trimmed by 2 bases and J by 0 bases, 14 bases remained unmatched. MiXCR, run by TCRdb on the RACE reads, gives a single entry per CDR3 protein. Of 55,000 to 85,000 distinct CDR3 sequences in the sample, over 7.5% were seen once. Of note for this clonotype: Its target is not known.

V is TRBV18 and J is TRBJ2-7, with 9 bases identical to TRBD2. This TCR derives from a woman aged 40 to 50 with alopecia areata. Some clones in this sample may be carry-over from other donors' samples. Sequences were derived from whole blood, sampled in connection with sensitization to the hapten diphenylcyclopropenone (DPC). The CDR3 sequence is CASSPLRVKASGASYEQYF. The CDR3 bases are TGTGCCAGCTCACCATTGAGGGTTAAAGCTAGCGGGGCCTCCTACGAGCAGTACTTC. The whole variable domain, filled in from reference TRBV18 and TRBJ2-7, reads NAGVMQNPRHLVRRRGQEARLRCSPMKGHSHVYWYRQLPEEGLKFMVYLQKENIIDESGMPKERFSAEFPKEGPSILRIQQVVRGDSAAYFCASSPLRVKASGASYEQYFGPGTRLTVT.